This T cell receptor beta chain was retrieved from a study of cytomegalovirus exposure and HLA in healthy donors. General observations from the study: An analysis that came later showed most CMV-associated TCR beta chains appearing HLA-restricted. The only immune exposure information that was available was CMV serostatus.

It was healthy bone marrow donors who served as donors. Use of 60 Vbeta and 13 Jbeta primers characterized the PCR. Sequencing was performed with immunoSEQ multiplex PCR; in TCRdb, only in-frame clones are kept and a portion is missing. This sample's table has some 41,000 clones. Germline V lookup: CDR1 MNHEY, CDR2 SVGAGI. The J segment lost 3 bases and the V segment lost 4 bases, leaving 5 bases of the junction unmatched. CDR3 length equals 15 residues. Worth noting for this clone: Antigen unknown.

The sample taken for sequencing was PBMCs. The chain employs TRBV6-5 and TRBJ2-7; TRBD2 matches at 11 bases. This receptor was identified in a man in his thirties or forties in good health and CMV-seronegative. The CDR3 is CASSSGLAVNYEQYF. Here the CDR3 DNA reads TGTGCCAGCAGTTCGGGACTAGCGGTGAACTACGAGCAGTACTTC.